The clone carrying this TCR beta chain has a single count. The J segment lost 1 base and the V segment lost 2 bases, leaving 9 bases of the junction unmatched. Looked up from germline, CDR1 is SGHRS and CDR2 is YFSETQ. The CDR3 sequence is 17 residues long. The PCR ran on 60 Vbeta and 13 Jbeta primers. The assay was immunoSEQ multiplex PCR, and TCRdb's table has in-frame clones only and misses some. Counted here are more than 95,000 clones, about three quarters occurring once; the ten biggest clones make up around 3.5%. This record belongs to a study of cytomegalovirus exposure and HLA in healthy donors.

The sample was PBMCs. The receptor was derived from a man aged 30 to 39 in good health and CMV-seronegative. The genes are TRBV5-1 and TRBJ2-3; 8 bases fit TRBD1. CDR3: CASSFGQGALRTDTQYF. The CDR3, as DNA: TGCGCCAGCAGCTTTGGGCAGGGGGCCCTCCGCACAGATACGCAGTATTTT.